These 21 T cell receptor beta chains share one sample of origin, sequenced in a study of T cells in Graves' hyperthyroidism and ophthalmopathy. RNA transcripts yielded amplified TCR beta CDR3 regions. An initial round of RT-PCR targeting the TCR CDR3 relied on the HTBI primer set. TCRdb passed the multiplex PCR reads through MiXCR, listing each CDR3 protein once. The top ten clones hold roughly a fifth of a sample with about 380,000 distinct CDR3 sequences, approximately 14% of them seen once. Source material: blood. The receptors come from a woman aged 25 to 45 with Graves' ophthalmopathy.

This clonotype was counted at least ten times. The gene calls are TRBV10-2 and TRBJ2-3; D gene unclear. The V and J ends lost 5 bases and 1 base respectively, with 7 bases between them. Per germline, CDR1 WSHSY and CDR2 SAAADI. CDR3 length equals 13 residues. The CDR3 loop reads CASSRHGTDTQYF. The CDR3 DNA follows: TGCGCCAGCAGTAGGCACGGCACAGATACGCAGTATTTT.

The V gene is TRBV7-2, the J gene TRBJ2-1; either TRBD1 or TRBD2 may fit D (6 bases each). There are 17 residues in the CDR3. Germline V gene lookup returns CDR1 SGHTA and CDR2 FQGNSA. V was trimmed by 0 bases and J by 7 bases, leaving 19 bases between them. This chain's CDR3 is CASSLALTATGANEQFF. Written as DNA, the CDR3 is TGTGCCAGCAGCTTAGCGTTAACGGCTACGGGGGCTAATGAGCAGTTCTTC. Drawing the rest from reference TRBV7-2 and TRBJ2-1, the complete variable domain is GAGVSQSPSNKVTEKGKDVELRCDPISGHTALYWYRQSLGQGLEFLIYFQGNSAPDKSGLPSDRFSAERTGGSVSTLTIQRTQQEDSAVYLCASSLALTATGANEQFFGPGTRLTVL.

This clonotype has a count of ten or more. The chain employs TRBV30 and TRBJ1-6; D remains unclear. V was cut by 3 bases and J by 2 bases, with 17 bases left in between. The germline V gene has CDR1 GTSNPN and CDR2 SVGIG (reference sequence). CDR3 length: 17 amino acids. The CDR3: CAWSPGAGNTYNSPLHF. CDR3 sequence (DNA): TGTGCCTGGAGCCCGGGAGCAGGAAACACCTATAATTCACCCCTCCACTTT.

This clonotype occurred a few times. The chain has TRBV28 and TRBJ2-6; 8 bases match TRBD1. Germline CDR1 reads MDHEN; CDR2 reads SYDVKM. The length of the CDR3 is 17 residues. J gave up 0 bases and V 6 bases, and 7 bases lay outside the gene matches. The CDR3 nucleotides read TGTGCCAGCAGGGGACAGGTCGGACTCTCTGGGGCCAACGTCCTGACTTTC. It specifies CASRGQVGLSGANVLTF.

Worth noting for this clonotype: One end of the junction is discordant with germline, which a read error may explain. This sequence joins TRBV2 and TRBJ2-1; D possibly corresponds to TRBD2 (5 bases). The length of the CDR3 is 16 residues. Per germline, CDR1 SNHLY and CDR2 FYNNEI. CDR3 protein: CASSHPTTAGYNEQFF. DNA for the CDR3: TGTGCCAGCAGCCACCCGACTACCGCTGGGTACAATGAGCAGTTCTTT.

This clonotype was counted many times. The J gene is TRBJ2-7, the V gene TRBV20-1; 16 bases match TRBD2. Germline values: CDR1 DFQATT, CDR2 SNEGSKA (reference sequence). CDR3 size: 16 residues. Losses at the gene ends were 3 bases for V and 1 base for J; bases not matched to a gene: 3. The CDR3 here is CSASGTSGGVSYEQYF. CDR3 bases: TGCAGTGCTAGTGGGACTAGCGGGGGGGTATCCTACGAGCAGTACTTC.

This clonotype occurred many times. The rearrangement uses TRBV28 and TRBJ1-5, with D possibly matching TRBD1 (6 bases). The germline CDR1 and CDR2 sequences are MDHEN and SYDVKM. Trimming removed 10 bases at V and 1 base at J, with 14 bases between. CDR3 length: 14 residues. The CDR3 bases are TGTGCCACCCACGTGGGGGCCAGCAATCAGCCCCAGCATTTT. Translation gives CATHVGASNQPQHF.

At least ten counts were recorded for this clonotype. The chain is built from TRBV20-1 and TRBJ2-3; tentative D call: TRBD1 (5 bases). CDR1 DFQATT and CDR2 SNEGSKA come from the germline V gene (reference sequence). Trimming stripped 3 bases from V and 0 bases from J, with 7 bases between. The CDR3 runs to 13 residues. CDR3 DNA: TGCAGTGCTAGGGGGCCTAGCACAGATACGCAGTATTTT. Translated: CSARGPSTDTQYF.

This clonotype was observed a few times. The chain joins TRBV29-1 to TRBJ1-2; maybe TRBD1 (6 bases). Trimming stripped 6 bases from V and 4 bases from J, with 30 bases between. Looked up from germline, CDR1 is SQVTM and CDR2 is ANQGSEA. The CDR3 runs 18 residues. The DNA for the CDR3 is TGCAGCGTACCCAGGACAGTTACTGCGATCGCGGGGGGCTATGGCTACACCTTC. Translating gives CSVPRTVTAIAGGYGYTF.

This clonotype appeared many times. The V and J genes are TRBV28 and TRBJ1-3; D is unresolved. This CDR3 has 12 residues. The V gene's germline CDR1 is MDHEN and CDR2 SYDVKM. Deletions cut 3 bases from V and 3 bases from J, with 3 bases between. The CDR3 region has the DNA TGTGCCAGCAGTTTTCGTGGAAACACCATATATTTT. Translated, it gives CASSFRGNTIYF.

This clonotype has at least ten counts. For the CDR3, the DNA is TGTGCCAGCGCCCTCCGGACGGACTCTGGAAACACCATATATTTT. It codes for CASALRTDSGNTIYF. The rearrangement uses TRBV28 and TRBJ1-3, with D hard to call. Germline lookup yields CDR1 MDHEN and CDR2 SYDVKM. The CDR3 has 15 amino acids. V lost 8 bases and J 0 bases, leaving 14 bases between the germline ends.

The table lists this clonotype with a few counts. The gene calls are TRBV7-2 and TRBJ2-2; D may be TRBD1 or TRBD2 (6 bases each). The CDR3 has 14 residues. V lost 6 bases, J lost 4 bases, and 12 bases lay in between. Germline V lookup: CDR1 SGHTA, CDR2 FQGNSA. CDR3 sequence (DNA): TGTGCCAGCAGGTCGGGGGCCGGCACCGGGGAGCTGTTTTTT. Translation: CASRSGAGTGELFF.

This chain connects TRBV2 to TRBJ1-2, with 8 bases fitting TRBD1. The junction had 0 bases not matched to a gene; V was cut back by 4 bases and J by 8 bases. CDR3 size: 11 residues. Per the germline V gene, CDR1 is SNHLY and CDR2 is FYNNEI. Here the CDR3 DNA reads TGTGCCAGCAGTGGGACAGGGGGCTACACCTTC. It specifies CASSGTGGYTF.

This clonotype has a count of ten or more. The chain is built from TRBV3-1 and TRBJ2-5; D might be TRBD1 (7 bases). This CDR3 comprises 16 residues. Germline CDR1 is LGHDT and CDR2 is YNNKEL (reference sequence). V was trimmed by 0 bases and J by 5 bases, leaving 16 bases between them. CDR3 loop: CASSQDLQGGRETQYF. The CDR3 DNA reads as TGTGCCAGCAGCCAAGATCTCCAGGGGGGTAGGGAGACCCAGTACTTC.

Comment on this clonotype: The junction differs from germline at one of its ends, possibly a read error. V gene TRBV2 combines with J gene TRBJ1-1; 7 nucleotides match TRBD1. The germline gives CDR1 SNHLY, CDR2 FYNNEI. This CDR3 comprises 16 residues. The CDR3 DNA reads as TGTGCCAGCGGTGAAGCTTGGCCGGACAGGTACACTGAAGCTTTCTTT. Translation gives CASGEAWPDRYTEAFF.

Ten or more counts support this clonotype. J is TRBJ1-2 and V is TRBV18, with TRBD1 matching 11 bases. CDR1 KGHSH and CDR2 LQKENI come from the germline V gene. V was clipped by 2 bases and J by 6 bases; unmatched bases: 17. This CDR3 spans 19 amino acids. The CDR3 protein is CASSPLGPGQGGSPHGYTF. DNA of the CDR3: TGTGCCAGCTCACCATTGGGGCCGGGACAGGGGGGATCCCCTCATGGCTACACCTTC.

This clonotype was picked up many times. The chain couples TRBV28 to TRBJ2-1; D gene uncertain. Germline CDR1 and CDR2: MDHEN and SYDVKM. The germline V and J ends were trimmed by 1 base and 5 bases, with 12 bases remaining between them. This CDR3 comprises 15 residues. The CDR3 loop reads CASSLYSQVDNEQFF. The CDR3 nucleotides are TGTGCCAGCAGTTTATATAGTCAGGTAGACAATGAGCAGTTCTTC.

V is TRBV3-1 and J is TRBJ2-1; 8 bases match TRBD1. After removal of 8 bases from V and 8 bases from J, the junction contained 5 bases not matched to a gene. This CDR3 contains 12 residues. In germline, CDR1 is LGHDT, CDR2 YNNKEL (reference sequence). The CDR3 loop reads CASGQDRDEQFF. The CDR3 DNA follows: TGTGCCAGCGGTCAGGACAGGGATGAGCAGTTCTTC.

The V and J genes are TRBV13 and TRBJ2-3, with D possibly TRBD1 on 6 matching bases. Per the germline V gene, CDR1 is PRHDT and CDR2 is FYEKMQ (reference sequence). Trimming removed 5 bases from V and 1 base from J, with 13 bases in between. The CDR3 is 15 amino acids. The CDR3 protein is CASSRDRYCTDTQYF. CDR3 bases: TGTGCCAGCAGCCGTGACAGGTACTGCACAGATACGCAGTATTTT. The complete variable domain, with remaining parts taken from reference TRBV13 and TRBJ2-3, reads AAGVIQSPRHLIKEKRETATLKCYPIPRHDTVYWYQQGPGQDPQFLISFYEKMQSDKGSIPDRFSAQQFSDYHSELNMSSLELGDSALYFCASSRDRYCTDTQYFGPGTRLTVL.

This clonotype has ten or more counts. V is TRBV13 and J is TRBJ2-3, with 10 bases that match TRBD2. In germline, CDR1 is PRHDT, CDR2 FYEKMQ (reference sequence). The CDR3 sequence is 15 residues long. V was pared by 5 bases and J by 4 bases, with 6 bases of the junction left unmatched. The CDR3 DNA follows: TGTGCCAGCAGCATACTCGGACTAGCGGCAGATACGCAGTATTTT. Protein sequence: CASSILGLAADTQYF.

This clonotype was observed at least ten times. The genes are TRBV5-1 and TRBJ2-2; no clear D. Germline lookup yields CDR1 SGHRS and CDR2 YFSETQ. The CDR3 is 15 amino acids. Between the trimmed V and J ends, which lost 2 bases and 4 bases, there was a span of 12 bases. The chain's CDR3 is CASSLSPRGTGELFF. The DNA for the CDR3 is TGCGCCAGCAGCTTAAGCCCGAGAGGCACCGGGGAGCTGTTTTTT.